This passage covers 27 T cell receptor beta chains from one sample sequenced in a study of CD8+CD57+ T cells in acquired aplastic anemia. Those patients picked for sequencing had displayed CD8+CD57+ cell expansion on flow cytometry. Template material for TCR beta VDJ and CDR3 profiling consisted of genomic DNA. One entry per CDR3 protein results from TCRdb running MiXCR on the reads. The sample lists about 180,000 distinct CDR3 sequences; more than 60% were seen once. Source material: sorted CD4+, CD8+, or CD8+CD57+ T cells (not recorded which) from PBMCs. The receptors stem from a human donor with aplastic anemia.

The chain has TRBV10-3 and TRBJ2-1, with 9 bases lining up with TRBD2. V shed 0 bases, J shed 7 bases, and the junction held 7 bases outside the gene matches. The CDR3 is 16 amino acids. The germline CDR1 and CDR2 sequences are ENHRY and SYGVKD. The CDR3 protein is CAISESLAGGVNEQFF. The CDR3 coding sequence is TGTGCCATCAGTGAGTCGCTGGCGGGAGGGGTGAATGAGCAGTTCTTC.

The V and J genes are TRBV9 and TRBJ2-5; perhaps TRBD1 as D (5 bases). The germline gives CDR1 SGDLS, CDR2 YYNGEE. The CDR3 is made up of 15 amino acids. Trimming took off 3 bases at V and 3 bases at J, with 15 bases between the two ends. This chain's CDR3 is CASSAGQGSEETQYF. CDR3 DNA: TGTGCCAGCAGCGCCGGGCAGGGTTCTGAAGAGACCCAGTACTTC.

This clonotype has a handful of counts. The V and J genes are TRBV5-1 and TRBJ2-7, with D tentatively TRBD2 (5 bases). This CDR3 comprises 14 residues. Trimming left V 6 bases short and J 1 base short, with 14 bases between. Per the germline V gene, CDR1 is SGHRS and CDR2 is YFSETQ. The CDR3 DNA follows: TGCGCCAGCACCACCGAGGGCCCTTCCTACGAGCAGTACTTC. It codes for CASTTEGPSYEQYF. The whole variable domain, filled in from reference TRBV5-1 and TRBJ2-7, reads KAGVTQTPRYLIKTRGQQVTLSCSPISGHRSVSWYQQTPGQGLQFLFEYFSETQRNKGNFPGRFSGRQFSNSRSEMNVSTLELGDSALYLCASTTEGPSYEQYFGPGTRLTVT.

The chain uses TRBV9 and TRBJ2-7, with D unresolved. V shed 0 bases and J shed 6 bases, with 10 bases lying between them. The CDR3 length is 13 residues. Germline V gene sequence: CDR1 SGDLS, CDR2 YYNGEE. In nucleotides, the CDR3 is TGTGCCAGCAGCGTAGCTACGAATTTCGAGCAGTACTTC. Amino acid sequence: CASSVATNFEQYF.

This clonotype occurred many times. The chain has TRBV4-1 and TRBJ2-1; 11 bases are a match to TRBD1. V lost 0 bases, J lost 2 bases, and 0 bases stayed unmatched. Germline V gene data show CDR1 as MGHRA and CDR2 as YSYEKL. The CDR3 totals 16 residues. The CDR3 loop reads CASSQEGQGAYNEQFF. CDR3 nucleotides: TGCGCCAGCAGCCAAGAGGGACAGGGGGCCTACAATGAGCAGTTCTTC.

This clonotype was seen repeatedly, ten times or more. The CDR3 reads CASSLQGLRTKIQYF. As DNA, the CDR3 is TGTGCCAGCAGCCTCCAGGGTTTGCGGACTAAAATTCAGTACTTC. This sequence joins TRBV11-3 and TRBJ2-4, with D tentatively TRBD2 (6 bases). The CDR3 sequence is 15 residues long. Trimming pared 5 bases from V and 10 bases from J, leaving 21 bases between. The V gene's germline CDR1 is SGHNT and CDR2 YENEEA.

This clonotype was found a few times. The rearrangement joins TRBV7-9 to TRBJ1-1, with D tentatively TRBD1 (5 bases). The CDR3 runs to 18 residues. CDR1 is SEHNR and CDR2 is FQNEAQ in the germline V gene (reference sequence). The germline V and J ends were trimmed by 3 bases and 9 bases, with 29 bases remaining between them. The CDR3 sequence is CASSFWRGRLREVKKAFF. CDR3 nucleotide sequence: TGTGCCAGCAGCTTTTGGCGGGGGAGGCTGCGGGAGGTCAAAAAAGCTTTCTTT.

J is TRBJ2-1 and V is TRBV14; D may correspond to TRBD1 or TRBD2 (6 bases each). V was pared by 8 bases and J by 8 bases, with 16 bases between. The germline CDR1 and CDR2 sequences are SGHDN and FVKESK. The CDR3 runs to 13 residues. The CDR3 sequence: CASRGGRRDEQFF. The CDR3, as DNA: TGTGCCAGCCGAGGGGGGCGGCGCGATGAGCAGTTCTTC.

Concerning this clonotype itself: Since a much larger clone is just one base distant, this may be a read error. This likely comes from a read error, as the CDR3 has no conserved phenylalanine or tryptophan at its end. No DNA is shown, since the ends of the CDR3 on it are uncertain; the CDR3 is the one TCRdb lists. This chain connects TRBV19 to TRBJ2-1. The CDR3 spans 13 amino acids, including both terminal residues. Germline V gene data show CDR1 as LNHDA and CDR2 as SQIVND (reference sequence). The CDR3 sequence is CASSMALSGMLFS.

V and J are TRBV7-2 and TRBJ2-3; D may match TRBD1 or TRBD2 (6 bases each). Trimming took 5 bases from V and 2 from J, leaving 17 bases between them. Germline V gene lookup returns CDR1 SGHTA and CDR2 FQGNSA. This CDR3 is 16 amino acids long. The CDR3 loop is CASSLVHGGFTDTQYF. CDR3 in DNA: TGTGCCAGCAGCCTAGTTCACGGGGGCTTCACAGATACGCAGTATTTT.

The genes are TRBV6-5 and TRBJ2-7; tentatively, D is TRBD2 (5 bases). This CDR3 has 12 amino acids. Germline lookup yields CDR1 MNHEY and CDR2 SVGAGI. The V and J ends lost 6 bases and 3 bases respectively, with 9 bases between them. The CDR3 bases are TGTGCCAGCAGCCCGGGGTTCTACGAGCAGTACTTC. Residues: CASSPGFYEQYF.

In its sample, this clonotype was seen many times. V usage is TRBV6-2 or TRBV6-3 and J usage is TRBJ2-5, with TRBD2 identical over 7 bases. This CDR3 region has 14 residues. The V gene end was trimmed by 2 bases and the J gene end by 2 bases; junction bases not matched to a gene: 2. Germline values: CDR1 MNHEY, CDR2 SVGEGT. CDR3 DNA: TGTGCCAGCAGTTACGGGGGGGAGCAAGAGACCCAGTACTTC. Translation gives CASSYGGEQETQYF.

This clonotype was seen just once. The V and J genes are TRBV10-1 and TRBJ1-1, with TRBD1 matching over 12 bases. The J segment lost 4 bases and the V segment lost 3 bases, leaving 9 bases of the junction unmatched. The CDR3 has 17 residues. Germline V lookup: CDR1 WNHNN, CDR2 SYGVQD (reference sequence). This chain's CDR3 is CASSDKWGQGAGTEAFF. Here the CDR3 DNA reads TGCGCCAGCAGTGATAAGTGGGGACAGGGGGCGGGCACTGAAGCTTTCTTT.

On this clonotype: Given a much more abundant clone one base away, this may be a read error. The chain links TRBV2 to TRBJ2-3, with 9 bases identical to TRBD2. This CDR3 region has 18 residues. Trimming removed 4 bases from V and 2 bases from J; junction bases left unmatched: 13. Germline loops: CDR1 SNHLY, CDR2 FYNNEI. CDR3 region: CASSGGPLRGGNTDTQYF. For the CDR3, the DNA is TGTGCCAGCAGTGGGGGACCCTTGCGGGGGGGCAACACAGATACGCAGTATTTT. Based on the CDR3 plus reference TRBV2 and TRBJ2-3, the full variable domain is EPEVTQTPSHQVTQMGQEVILRCVPISNHLYFYWYRQILGQKVEFLVSFYNNEISEKSEIFDDQFSVERPDGSNFTLKIRSTKLEDSAMYFCASSGGPLRGGNTDTQYFGPGTRLTVL.

Comment on this clonotype: The junction departs from germline at one end; a sequencing error may be responsible. The chain combines TRBV7-8 with TRBJ1-1, with D perhaps TRBD1 (6 bases). The CDR3 is made up of 13 amino acids. Germline CDR1 reads SGHVS; CDR2 reads FQNEAQ. The CDR3 DNA reads as TGCGCCAGCAGCCAATGGGGGCCCACTGAAGCTCTCTTT. This encodes CASSQWGPTEALF.

The table lists this clonotype with a few counts. This rearrangement joins TRBV7-6 to TRBJ2-7; D tentatively fits TRBD1 or TRBD2 (5 bases each). The CDR3 runs to 14 residues. Trimming left V 6 bases short and J 3 bases short, with 15 bases between. Germline-derived CDR1 and CDR2 are SGHVS and FNYEAQ. CDR3 sequence (DNA): TGTGCCAGCAGTGAGGGGAATGATCTCTACGAGCAGTACTTC. Its protein product is CASSEGNDLYEQYF.

This clonotype was observed a few times. J is TRBJ2-3 and V is TRBV20-1; tentative D call: TRBD2 (5 bases). This CDR3 spans 16 amino acids. Germline V lookup: CDR1 DFQATT, CDR2 SNEGSKA (reference sequence). V lost 3 bases and J 0 bases, leaving 16 bases between the germline ends. CDR3 sequence (DNA): TGCAGTGCTAGGAGTGGGCTCCGCGGGAGCACAGATACGCAGTATTTT. This gives the protein CSARSGLRGSTDTQYF.

The chain joins TRBV10-1 to TRBJ2-3; D unclear. In germline, CDR1 is WNHNN, CDR2 SYGVQD (reference sequence). This CDR3 contains 14 residues. Trimming took 0 bases from V and 2 from J, leaving 6 bases between them. CDR3 in amino acids: CASSESRTTDTQYF. In nucleotides, the CDR3 is TGCGCCAGCAGTGAGTCGAGGACCACAGATACGCAGTATTTT.

The chain recombines TRBV19 with TRBJ2-2; no definite D call. V shed 6 bases and J shed 0 bases, with 8 bases lying between them. Germline V gives CDR1 LNHDA, CDR2 SQIVND (reference sequence). The CDR3 is made up of 14 amino acids. CDR3 DNA: TGTGCCAGTAGGAGAGGATCGAACACCGGGGAGCTGTTTTTT. This sequence encodes CASRRGSNTGELFF.

The count of this clonotype is one. The rearrangement links TRBV7-2 to TRBJ2-6, with D tentatively TRBD1 (6 bases). This CDR3 contains 16 residues. The V end was cut by 6 bases, the J end by 0 bases, with 12 bases between. CDR1 and CDR2 (germline): SGHTA, FQGNSA. CDR3 region: CASRVGGYSGANVLTF. CDR3 DNA: TGTGCCAGCAGAGTAGGGGGTTACTCTGGGGCCAACGTCCTGACTTTC.

This clonotype appeared once. The chain joins TRBV29-1 to TRBJ2-7, with TRBD1 as a possible D gene (6 bases). The CDR3 has 15 amino acids. V was pared by 4 bases and J by 0 bases, with 16 bases between. The V gene's germline CDR1 is SQVTM and CDR2 ANQGSEA. Here the CDR3 reads CSVVTRTESSYEQYV. CDR3 bases: TGCAGCGTTGTTACACGGACAGAGAGCTCCTACGAGCAGTACGTC.

The V gene is TRBV20-1, the J gene TRBJ2-7, with D maybe TRBD1 (6 bases). Germline CDR1 is DFQATT and CDR2 is SNEGSKA (reference sequence). The CDR3 covers 13 residues. Trimming pared 7 bases from V and 4 bases from J, leaving 17 bases between. This chain's CDR3 is CSVGGRSLYEQYF. CDR3 sequence (DNA): TGCAGTGTAGGGGGTCGGTCTCTTTACGAGCAGTACTTC.

The chain joins TRBV7-9 to TRBJ1-6; D is ambiguous. The V gene's germline CDR1 is SEHNR and CDR2 FQNEAQ (reference sequence). V was trimmed by 4 bases and J by 12 bases, leaving 16 bases between them. The CDR3 runs to 14 residues. The CDR3 region is CASSSTRRLEPLHF. CDR3 in DNA: TGTGCCAGCAGCTCGACCCGGCGCCTTGAACCCCTCCACTTT. The full variable domain, rest sourced from reference TRBV7-9 and TRBJ1-6, is DTGVSQNPRHKITKRGQNVTFRCDPISEHNRLYWYRQTLGQGPEFLTYFQNEAQLEKSRLLSDRFSAERPKGSFSTLEIQRTEQGDSAMYLCASSSTRRLEPLHFGNGTRLTVT.

A remark on this clonotype: This could be a read error, since a much larger clone is one nucleotide away. The chain recombines TRBV12-3 or TRBV12-4 with TRBJ1-2; tentative D call: TRBD1 (6 bases). The CDR3 runs to 13 residues. The CDR3 protein is CAIDEWGSGGYAF. The DNA for the CDR3 is TGTGCCATTGACGAGTGGGGCAGTGGGGGCTACGCCTTC.

The chain links TRBV29-1 to TRBJ2-3; possibly TRBD2 for D (6 bases). CDR1 is SQVTM, CDR2 ANQGSEA, per germline. CDR3 length: 13 amino acids. The V gene lost 3 bases and the J gene lost 2 bases, with 9 bases spanning the gap. The CDR3 coding sequence is TGCAGCGTTGACGGGACTTTCACAGATACGCAGTATTTT. Translated, it gives CSVDGTFTDTQYF.

The chain is built from TRBV7-9 and TRBJ2-5; D might be TRBD1 (6 bases). This CDR3 has 15 residues. Germline CDR1 reads SEHNR; CDR2 reads FQNEAQ (reference sequence). V shed 5 bases and J shed 4 bases, with 17 bases lying between them. Written as DNA, the CDR3 is TGTGCCAGCAGCCCAGGGGCAGAGGGTTCAGAGACCCAGTACTTC. Its protein product is CASSPGAEGSETQYF.

This clonotype was detected only once. V and J are TRBV11-2 and TRBJ2-2; a weak D match, TRBD2 (5 bases). V lost 10 bases to trimming and J lost 6 bases, with 12 bases between them. CDR1 and CDR2 from the germline V gene are SGHAT and FQNNGV. The CDR3 runs 12 residues. The CDR3 nucleotides are TGTGCCACCGATCCCGGGGCCGGGGAGCTGTTTTTT. This codes for CATDPGAGELFF.